This T cell receptor (beta chain) was observed in a study of somatic mutations in cytotoxic T cells in rheumatoid arthritis. Profiled with immunoSEQ multiplex PCR; TCRdb holds only in-frame clones, not every one. The sample contains 10,000 to 15,000 clones, 65% to 85% of which appear only once. The CDR3 spans 15 residues. V dropped 6 bases and J dropped 5 bases, with 19 bases sitting between them. The germline CDR1 and CDR2 sequences are LNHNV and YYDKDF (reference sequence). Source material: CD8+ T cells sorted from blood. V gene TRBV15 combines with J gene TRBJ2-5; D assignment may be TRBD1 or TRBD2 (6 bases each). The clonotype was recovered from an adult with rheumatoid arthritis. CDR3 residues: CATSPSSGGGETQYF. The CDR3 bases are TGTGCCACCAGTCCCAGCAGCGGAGGGGGGGAGACCCAGTACTTC.